Presented here are 27 T cell receptor beta chains from one specimen sequenced in a study of T cell responses to AZD1222 COVID-19 vaccine. Generated by immunoSEQ multiplex PCR, the TCRdb table keeps only in-frame clones and is missing some. Of around 99,000 clones listed, about 90% were seen once; the top ten hold around 4%. This specimen was peripheral blood, taken 28 days after the second AZD1222 dose. The receptor source for this set is an adult who received the AZD1222 COVID-19 vaccine.

The chain links TRBV5-4 to TRBJ1-2, with 9 nucleotides matching TRBD1. CDR3 length equals 17 residues. Trimming took 3 bases from V and 0 from J; bases not matched to a gene: 9. Germline V lookup: CDR1 SGHNT, CDR2 YYREEE (reference sequence). CDR3 sequence (DNA): TGTGCCAGCAGCTCCCGGGACAGGGCCCCTACTAACTATGGCTACACCTTC. This encodes CASSSRDRAPTNYGYTF. The variable domain in full, completed from reference TRBV5-4 and TRBJ1-2, reads ETGVTQSPTHLIKTRGQQVTLRCSSQSGHNTVSWYQQALGQGPQFIFQYYREEENGRGNFPPRFSGLQFPNYSSELNVNALELDDSALYLCASSSRDRAPTNYGYTFGSGTRLTVV.

The rearrangement joins TRBV6-5 to TRBJ2-7; TRBD1 or TRBD2 may be the D gene (5 bases each). Germline V gene sequence: CDR1 MNHEY, CDR2 SVGAGI. V was trimmed by 6 bases and J by 6 bases, leaving 12 bases between them. The length of the CDR3 is 12 residues. This CDR3 is CASRGVRFEQYF. The CDR3 coding sequence is TGTGCCAGCAGGGGGGTGAGGTTCGAGCAGTACTTC.

In this sample, this clone turned up once. The J gene is TRBJ1-1, the V gene TRBV15, with unresolved D. CDR3 length: 12 residues. Trimming pared 6 bases from V and 1 base from J, leaving 6 bases between. Germline assignment: CDR1 LNHNV and CDR2 YYDKDF (reference sequence). Written as DNA, the CDR3 is TGTGCCACCAGGAGATGGAACACTGAAGCTTTCTTT. Protein sequence: CATRRWNTEAFF.

The sample holds a few counts of this clone. The chain employs TRBV21-1 and TRBJ2-3; the D segment call TRBD1 is taken from the table without a DNA check. TRBV21-1 has pseudogene status. The CDR3 contains 17 residues. The CDR3 loop reads CASSNPDRADQPDTQYF. The CDR3 DNA reads as TGTGCCAGCAGCAACCCGGACAGGGCAGACCAGCCAGATACGCAGTATTTT.

The V gene is TRBV7-9, the J gene TRBJ1-2; TRBD1 might be the D (6 bases). The CDR3 consists of 13 residues. Germline V gene lookup returns CDR1 SEHNR and CDR2 FQNEAQ (reference sequence). Trimming stripped 4 bases from V and 5 bases from J, with 11 bases between. The CDR3 reads CASSWEGVYGYTF. The CDR3 nucleotides are TGTGCCAGCAGCTGGGAGGGGGTTTATGGCTACACCTTC.

This clone was detected ten times or more. The V gene is TRBV27, the J gene TRBJ2-2, with TRBD2 matching 9 bases. V dropped 4 bases and J dropped 5; count of bases not matched to a gene: 2. The CDR3 spans 14 residues. Germline CDR1 and CDR2: MNHEY and SMNVEV (reference sequence). The CDR3 region is CASSSLAGTGELFF. For the CDR3, the DNA is TGTGCCAGCAGTTCCCTAGCGGGAACCGGGGAGCTGTTTTTT.

The CDR3 DNA sequence: TGCGCCAGCAGGCGGCTAGCGGGAGGGACCGGGGAGCTGTTTTTT. This sequence encodes CASRRLAGGTGELFF. This sequence joins TRBV5-1 and TRBJ2-2, with 12 bases fitting TRBD2. Germline CDR1 and CDR2: SGHRS and YFSETQ. Losses at the gene ends were 5 bases for V and 5 bases for J; bases not matched to a gene: 4. This CDR3 is 15 amino acids long.

V gene TRBV7-2 combines with J gene TRBJ2-7, with D possibly matching TRBD2 (5 bases). Germline V gives CDR1 SGHTA, CDR2 FQGNSA. V was clipped by 5 bases and J by 3 bases, with 11 bases between them. The CDR3 contains 13 residues. The CDR3 region is CASSAGINYEQYF. In DNA form, the CDR3 reads TGTGCCAGCAGCGCCGGGATTAACTACGAGCAGTACTTC.

The chain combines TRBV25-1 with TRBJ1-4; 7 bases line up with TRBD1. The CDR3 totals 14 residues. Looked up from germline, CDR1 is MGHDK and CDR2 is SYGVNS. J gave up 4 bases and V 3 bases, and 2 bases lay outside the gene matches. CDR3 amino acids: CASSDQGVNEKLFF. As DNA, the CDR3 is TGTGCCAGCAGTGATCAGGGGGTTAATGAAAAACTGTTTTTT.

The CDR3 is CSASAGRNYGYTF. CDR3 nucleotides: TGCAGTGCTAGTGCAGGGCGCAATTATGGCTACACCTTC. The V and J genes are TRBV20-1 and TRBJ1-2, with D perhaps TRBD1 (5 bases). The CDR3 loop spans 13 amino acids. V lost 3 bases and J 5 bases, leaving 13 bases between the germline ends. From germline, CDR1 is DFQATT and CDR2 SNEGSKA (reference sequence).

The gene calls are TRBV5-1 and TRBJ1-1; a possible D gene is TRBD1 (6 bases). The CDR3 has 14 amino acids. The germline CDR1 and CDR2 sequences are SGHRS and YFSETQ. The ends were cut back, 1 base at V and 6 bases at J, with 13 bases in the middle. As DNA, the CDR3 is TGCGCCAGCAGCTTGATAGGGGGAATATCTGAAGCTTTCTTT. It is translated as CASSLIGGISEAFF.

This chain links TRBV2 with TRBJ2-7, with 7 bases lining up with TRBD1. This CDR3 contains 14 residues. Germline V lookup: CDR1 SNHLY, CDR2 FYNNEI. Unmatched junction bases numbered 7, after V lost 5 bases and J lost 3 bases. CDR3 sequence: CASSSDRDIYEQYF. For the CDR3, the DNA is TGTGCCAGCAGTAGCGACAGGGATATCTACGAGCAGTACTTC.

This chain joins TRBV4-1 and TRBJ1-2, with D possibly TRBD1 on 6 matching bases. Trimming took off 4 bases at V and 2 bases at J, with 8 bases between the two ends. The CDR3 extends over 13 amino acids. The germline CDR1 and CDR2 sequences are MGHRA and YSYEKL. This CDR3 is CASSPQGNYGYTF. The CDR3 nucleotides read TGCGCCAGCAGCCCCCAGGGGAACTATGGCTACACCTTC.

In this sample, this clone turned up once. The gene calls are TRBV4-2 and TRBJ2-6; D is unclear. Germline CDR1 LGHNA, CDR2 YNFKEQ. V was clipped by 0 bases and J by 3 bases, with 6 bases between them. The CDR3 sequence is 15 residues long. The CDR3 protein is CASSQDRDGANVLTF. CDR3 sequence (DNA): TGTGCCAGCAGCCAAGATAGGGATGGGGCCAACGTCCTGACTTTC.

The rearrangement links TRBV4-3 to TRBJ1-2, with D maybe TRBD1 (6 bases). V was pared by 1 base and J by 4 bases, with 16 bases between. This CDR3 contains 16 residues. Germline V lookup: CDR1 LGHNA, CDR2 YSLEER. CDR3 DNA sequence: TGCGCCAGCAGCCAAGTCCGCGACAGGTCCCTCTATGGCTACACCTTC. Translating gives CASSQVRDRSLYGYTF.

This sequence joins TRBV30 and TRBJ1-1; 8 bases line up with TRBD1. V lost 0 bases and J lost 6; bases outside the gene matches: 9. Germline V lookup: CDR1 GTSNPN, CDR2 SVGIG (reference sequence). This CDR3 contains 15 residues. DNA for the CDR3: TGTGCCTGGAGTGTACCTAACAGGGGGGGGCCTGAAGCTTTCTTT. Protein sequence: CAWSVPNRGGPEAFF.

The chain carries TRBV27 and TRBJ2-1; 13 bases agree with TRBD2. J was trimmed by 7 bases and V by 3 bases; bases with no gene match: 6. Germline V gives CDR1 MNHEY, CDR2 SMNVEV (reference sequence). The CDR3 contains 16 residues. CDR3 nucleotide sequence: TGTGCCAGCAGTTTCATACTAGCGGGGGGGCGGAATGAGCAGTTCTTC. Encoded protein: CASSFILAGGRNEQFF.

The chain combines TRBV5-5 with TRBJ1-1; tentatively, D is TRBD1 (5 bases). Trimming took off 1 base at V and 7 bases at J, with 14 bases between the two ends. The CDR3 contains 14 residues. From germline, CDR1 is SGHKS and CDR2 YYEKEE (reference sequence). This chain's CDR3 is CASSLPEGQYEAFF. The CDR3, as DNA: TGTGCCAGCAGCTTGCCCGAGGGGCAGTATGAAGCTTTCTTT.

Worth noting for this clone: Other DNA sequences from this sample encode an identical CDR3 as well. The gene calls are TRBV12-3 or TRBV12-4 and TRBJ1-1; D gene ambiguous. V was clipped by 6 bases and J by 0 bases, with 8 bases between them. This CDR3 has 13 residues. CDR3 sequence reads: CASSRSLNTEAFF. The CDR3 nucleotides read TGTGCCAGCAGCAGGAGCTTGAACACTGAAGCTTTCTTT.

V and J are TRBV2 and TRBJ2-6, with D unclear. The CDR3 is 17 amino acids. Germline CDR1 SNHLY, CDR2 FYNNEI. Trimming removed 4 bases from V and 1 base from J, with 14 bases in between. The CDR3 here is CASSGFFGQSGANVLTF. The CDR3 DNA reads TGTGCCAGCAGTGGTTTTTTCGGGCAGTCTGGGGCCAACGTCCTGACTTTC.

The chain recombines TRBV4-2 with TRBJ1-2, with D perhaps matching TRBD1 (6 bases). The CDR3 consists of 13 residues. V gave up 0 bases and J gave up 5 bases, with 7 bases separating them. CDR1 LGHNA and CDR2 YNFKEQ come from the germline V gene. CDR3 amino acids: CASSQERGYGYTF. DNA of the CDR3: TGTGCCAGCAGCCAAGAGAGGGGGTATGGCTACACCTTC.

V gene TRBV12-3 or TRBV12-4 combines with J gene TRBJ1-2, with D perhaps matching TRBD1 (5 bases). CDR3 size: 13 residues. Trimming removed 4 bases at V and 3 bases at J, with 9 bases between. CDR3 loop: CASSWGVDYGYTF. As DNA, the CDR3 is TGTGCCAGCAGTTGGGGGGTCGACTATGGCTACACCTTC.

The V call is TRBV9, the J call TRBJ2-7, with D possibly being TRBD1 (6 bases). The V end was cut by 4 bases, the J end by 1 base, with 9 bases between. CDR1 SGDLS and CDR2 YYNGEE come from the germline V gene. This CDR3 is 13 amino acids long. The CDR3 DNA sequence: TGTGCCAGCAGCCTCGGACAGTCCTACGAGCAGTACTTC. Encoded protein: CASSLGQSYEQYF.

This rearrangement joins TRBV9 to TRBJ2-1; 9 bases are a match to TRBD2. The germline V gene has CDR1 SGDLS and CDR2 YYNGEE. V gave up 0 bases and J gave up 3 bases; unmatched junction bases: 19. The CDR3 is made up of 21 amino acids. The CDR3 region is CASSVDLQPASGITSYNEQFF. CDR3 sequence (DNA): TGTGCCAGCAGCGTAGATCTACAGCCAGCTAGCGGGATTACGAGCTACAATGAGCAGTTCTTC.

This clone was found once. The chain couples TRBV24-1 to TRBJ1-5; possibly TRBD1 for D (5 bases). V was shortened by 12 bases and J by 7 bases, with 12 bases between the two germline ends. This CDR3 has 11 amino acids. The germline V gene has CDR1 KGHDR and CDR2 SFDVKD. The CDR3 protein is CAVEGLQPQHF. The CDR3 bases are TGTGCCGTCGAGGGGTTACAGCCCCAGCATTTT.

The chain employs TRBV7-8 and TRBJ1-5, with 7 bases that match TRBD1. This CDR3 comprises 15 residues. V shed 4 bases and J 3 bases; nucleotides not matched to a gene: 6. Germline V gives CDR1 SGHVS, CDR2 FQNEAQ. The CDR3 region is CASSSLGQVNQPQHF. The DNA of the CDR3 is TGTGCCAGCAGCTCACTAGGACAGGTCAATCAGCCCCAGCATTTT.

The chain employs TRBV30 and TRBJ2-7; tentatively, D is TRBD1 (5 bases). V was pared by 4 bases and J by 7 bases, with 11 bases between. Germline values: CDR1 GTSNPN, CDR2 SVGIG (reference sequence). The CDR3 sequence is 11 residues long. CDR3 amino acids: CAWTFRQEQYF. CDR3 DNA sequence: TGTGCCTGGACCTTCAGACAGGAGCAGTACTTC.